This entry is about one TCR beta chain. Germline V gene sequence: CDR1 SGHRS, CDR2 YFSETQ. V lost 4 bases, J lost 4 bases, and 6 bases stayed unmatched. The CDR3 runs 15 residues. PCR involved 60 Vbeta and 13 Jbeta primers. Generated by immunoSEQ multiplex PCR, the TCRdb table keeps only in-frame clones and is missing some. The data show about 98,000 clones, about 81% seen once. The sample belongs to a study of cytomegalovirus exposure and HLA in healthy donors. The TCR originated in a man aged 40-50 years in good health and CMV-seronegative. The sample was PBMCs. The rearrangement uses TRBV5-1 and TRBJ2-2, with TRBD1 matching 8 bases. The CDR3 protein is CASSSGQGLTGELFF. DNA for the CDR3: TGCGCCAGCAGCAGTGGACAGGGACTCACCGGGGAGCTGTTTTTT. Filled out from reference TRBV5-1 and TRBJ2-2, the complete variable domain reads KAGVTQTPRYLIKTRGQQVTLSCSPISGHRSVSWYQQTPGQGLQFLFEYFSETQRNKGNFPGRFSGRQFSNSRSEMNVSTLELGDSALYLCASSSGQGLTGELFFGEGSRLTVL.